Each of the 10 T cell receptor beta chains below was sequenced from the same sample in a study of T cell clonotyping in hematopoietic cell transplantation. Only in-frame clones appear in the TCRdb table, and some are missing; sequencing was by immunoSEQ multiplex PCR. The sample has 1,500 to 2,500 clones, about 90% seen once; the top ten hold around 13%. Material: peripheral blood mononuclear cells, obtained 30 days after allogeneic stem cell transplant. The receptors were sampled from a female patient aged 50-60 years who had an allogeneic stem cell transplant from a related donor, so the T cells may come from the graft donor. Some clones in this sample may be carry-over from other donors' samples.

V and J are TRBV19 and TRBJ2-1; 7 bases match TRBD1. CDR3 length: 13 amino acids. The germline V gene has CDR1 LNHDA and CDR2 SQIVND (reference sequence). J gave up 4 bases and V 6 bases, and 3 bases lay outside the gene matches. CDR3 sequence (DNA): TGTGCCAGTAGCCCCAGGGGGTACAATGAGCAGTTCTTC. Its protein is CASSPRGYNEQFF. Full variable domain (rest looked up from reference TRBV19 and TRBJ2-1): DGGITQSPKYLFRKEGQNVTLSCEQNLNHDAMYWYRQDPGQGLRLIYYSQIVNDFQKGDIAEGYSVSREKKESFPLTVTSAQKNPTAFYLCASSPRGYNEQFFGPGTRLTVL.

This clone has just one count. The chain carries TRBV18 and TRBJ2-3; D remains unclear. V was shortened by 0 bases and J by 8 bases, with 12 bases between the two germline ends. Per the germline V gene, CDR1 is KGHSH and CDR2 is LQKENI. The CDR3 length is 14 residues. CDR3 in DNA: TGTGCCAGCTCACCACCGTCTGGATTAGGTACGCAGTATTTT. Amino acids: CASSPPSGLGTQYF.

The chain recombines TRBV7-6 with TRBJ2-1, with 9 nucleotides matching TRBD2. CDR3 length equals 12 residues. Germline V CDR1 and CDR2: SGHVS, FNYEAQ. Losses at the gene ends were 3 bases for V and 12 bases for J; bases not matched to a gene: 3. Here the CDR3 DNA reads TGTGCCAGCAGCTTCAGTAGCGGGGGGCAGTTCTTC. Its protein product is CASSFSSGGQFF.

Regarding this clone: A read error may produce the germline difference seen at one junction end. CDR3 residues: CAGSLLSAGETQYF. The CDR3 nucleotides read TGTGCCGGCAGTTTACTGTCCGCAGGGGAGACCCAGTACTTC. The chain has TRBV28 and TRBJ2-5, with D possibly matching TRBD1 (5 bases). This CDR3 has 14 residues. In germline, CDR1 is MDHEN, CDR2 SYDVKM.

The chain joins TRBV5-1 to TRBJ1-3; D perhaps matches TRBD1 (5 bases). Between the trimmed V and J ends, which lost 0 bases and 0 bases, there was a span of 10 bases. Germline V gene lookup returns CDR1 SGHRS and CDR2 YFSETQ. This CDR3 region has 16 residues. CDR3 sequence (DNA): TGCGCCAGCAGCTTGGGAGGGGCTCTCTCTGGAAACACCATATATTTT. Encoded protein: CASSLGGALSGNTIYF.

In this sample, this clone turned up once. V and J are TRBV4-3 and TRBJ1-6; D might be TRBD1 (6 bases). Trimming removed 0 bases at V and 10 bases at J, with 10 bases between. Per the germline V gene, CDR1 is LGHNA and CDR2 is YSLEER. This CDR3 comprises 14 residues. DNA of the CDR3: TGCGCCAGCAGCCAAGACAGGGGTTGGTCACCCCTCCACTTT. Its translation: CASSQDRGWSPLHF.

The chain uses TRBV7-2 and TRBJ2-2, with 8 bases aligning to TRBD1. The germline gives CDR1 SGHTA, CDR2 FQGNSA. The CDR3 is 17 residues long. The trim removed 0 bases at V and 6 bases at J, leaving 9 bases unmatched. CDR3 protein: CASSLAPQRQGSGELFF. DNA of the CDR3: TGTGCCAGCAGCTTAGCCCCTCAAAGACAGGGGTCCGGGGAGCTGTTTTTT.

The chain combines TRBV10-3 with TRBJ1-3; the D gene is possibly TRBD1 (6 bases). This CDR3 is 22 amino acids long. Germline CDR1 is ENHRY and CDR2 is SYGVKD. The V and J ends lost 6 bases and 0 bases respectively, with 33 bases between them. The CDR3 sequence is CAISPSMSQGLRSPSSGNTIYF. The DNA of the CDR3 is TGTGCCATCAGCCCGTCCATGTCACAGGGACTGAGATCCCCGAGCTCTGGAAACACCATATATTTT.

The chain joins TRBV28 to TRBJ2-3; TRBD2 matches 7 bases. CDR3 length: 15 residues. Unmatched junction bases numbered 4, after V lost 4 bases and J lost 0 bases. In germline, CDR1 is MDHEN, CDR2 SYDVKM. CDR3 loop: CASSSGGDSTDTQYF. The CDR3 DNA reads as TGTGCCAGCAGTTCGGGGGGAGACAGCACAGATACGCAGTATTTT.

This chain uses TRBV29-1 with TRBJ1-1, with unresolved D. Germline V lookup: CDR1 SQVTM, CDR2 ANQGSEA. The CDR3 covers 13 residues. The V and J ends lost 4 bases and 1 base respectively, with 10 bases between them. CDR3 in amino acids: CSVGINRNTEAFF. The CDR3 DNA follows: TGCAGCGTTGGGATTAATCGGAACACTGAAGCTTTCTTT.